This TCR beta chain was identified during a study of CD8 T cells in Susac syndrome. This clonotype was found once. Germline lookup yields CDR1 MGHRA and CDR2 YSYEKL. The CDR3 is made up of 12 amino acids. V gave up 0 bases and J gave up 7 bases, with 4 bases separating them. When the RNA was reverse transcribed, random hexamers were used with an input of roughly 0.45 to 1 ug. One entry per CDR3 protein results from TCRdb running MiXCR on the immunoSEQ multiplex PCR reads. The repertoire holds some 170,000 distinct CDR3 sequences, with roughly 94% as singletons. The gene calls are TRBV4-1 and TRBJ1-5; D gene unclear. Sequencing was carried out using CD4+ T cells from PBMCs. The sequence was collected from a human donor with Susac syndrome. The CDR3 here is CASSQEGQPQHF. The DNA of the CDR3 is TGCGCCAGCAGCCAAGAAGGCCAGCCCCAGCATTTT.